This entry concerns a single TCR beta chain. Its antigen is currently not known. No much larger clone exists at a distance of one base, and base qualities are not known. The source of the sample is a study of blood T cells in healthy people across ages (dated by TCRdb to the mid-2010s). A note on the overall study: In model experiments, template switching captured about one uniquely barcoded TCR beta cDNA molecule for every two T cells. Age-related changes in TCR beta repertoire diversity were measured in the study by deep sequencing normalized with unique cDNA molecular identifiers. The donors were split into four age groups: young (average around 15 years), middle-aged (about 40), aged (over 55) and long-lived (roughly 86). Donors of different ages were randomly distributed across sequencing lanes to avoid experimental bias. Using the same blood draw, the study looked at two additional independent replicas of 1 million unique cDNA reads for two donors, one aged 18 to 29 and the other aged 80 or older.

Results and caveats for the whole study, not just this receptor: The long-lived group showed more naive CD4+ T cells, fewer expanded clones and increased TCR diversity than the aged group, suggesting age selection. The CMV infection status of donors was not known, potentially confounding age-related changes in expanded clonotypes. There was a strong correlation between observed TCR beta diversity and the percentage of naive T cells measured by flow cytometry. Bulk unsorted PBMC profiling prevented conclusive comparison of naive and antigen-experienced compartments. As age increased, observed TCR beta diversity per million T cells dropped in a roughly linear way, and a significant reduction was already evident by age about 40. Estimates of total diversity based on one million sequenced T cells were considered lower bounds and underestimates.

Donors were 35 to 40 systemically healthy Caucasian individuals from Russia aged roughly 6 to 95 years. Approximately 9.3 milliliters of peripheral blood were drawn from each donor into EDTA-treated Vacutainer tubes. Ficoll-Paque density-gradient centrifugation was used to isolate PBMCs, with at least 6 million obtained per sample. Total RNA, at least 6 micrograms per sample, was extracted from PBMCs with Trizol reagent. For every donor, an aliquot of PBMCs went through flow cytometry to measure the percentages of naive CD45RAhigh/CD27high T cells. The library relied on 5' RACE. TCRdb names Illumina HiSeq 2500 as the instrument used. The second PCR ran for about 6 to 11 cycles and used a J-beta primer mix along with a sample-barcoded 5' primer. A unique molecular identifier was introduced onto each TCR beta cDNA molecule by a template-switch 5' adaptor carrying 12 random nucleotides. Each sample yielded at least 2.5 million CDR3-containing paired-end reads. First-strand cDNA was synthesized from all RNA with the Mint cDNA synthesis kit, primed by a TRBC-specific oligonucleotide. Following uracil-DNA glycosylase treatment, all cDNA underwent a first 18-cycle PCR with the universal primers M1SS and BC2_uni_R. On the study's bioinformatics: For normalization, 1 million high-quality reads were randomly selected from each sample, with every read carrying a distinct molecular identifier. Reads sharing molecular identifiers were discarded rather than binned into consensus sequences. CDR3 identification, clonotype clustering and error correction used MiTCR with a Q25 quality threshold and the strictest error-elimination algorithm. A nonparametric unseen species model using Euler transformation provided a lower-bound estimate of total TCR beta diversity. TCRdb cleaned the public reads at Q25 with fastp, built clones with MiXCR and kept in-frame beta chains. Rows are unified per CDR3 protein, each entry keeping the most common DNA and genes. The V and J calls reflect TCRdb's pipeline rather than the authors' work. Counted in this sample were about 1.1 million distinct CDR3 sequences; around two fifths of them appeared once. About 12% of the sample is in the top ten clones.

V is pared back by 5 bases and J by 11 bases, with 21 bases lying between the germline termini. Taken from cysteine to phenylalanine, the CDR3 has 14 residues. Only the CDR3 part of the read is kept: 42 bases, read in frame from the first base. From a lookup of the germline V gene (reference sequence), CDR1 and CDR2 are SGHAT and FQDESV. The TCR originated in a young man in good health. The chain joins TRBV11-1 to TRBJ2-5; the D gene is possibly TRBD1, with 7 bases matching. Source material: blood. The DNA is TGTGCCAGCAGCCCTTCGGGGGACAGCAATGAGCAGTACTTC. Translation gives CASSPSGDSNEQYF.